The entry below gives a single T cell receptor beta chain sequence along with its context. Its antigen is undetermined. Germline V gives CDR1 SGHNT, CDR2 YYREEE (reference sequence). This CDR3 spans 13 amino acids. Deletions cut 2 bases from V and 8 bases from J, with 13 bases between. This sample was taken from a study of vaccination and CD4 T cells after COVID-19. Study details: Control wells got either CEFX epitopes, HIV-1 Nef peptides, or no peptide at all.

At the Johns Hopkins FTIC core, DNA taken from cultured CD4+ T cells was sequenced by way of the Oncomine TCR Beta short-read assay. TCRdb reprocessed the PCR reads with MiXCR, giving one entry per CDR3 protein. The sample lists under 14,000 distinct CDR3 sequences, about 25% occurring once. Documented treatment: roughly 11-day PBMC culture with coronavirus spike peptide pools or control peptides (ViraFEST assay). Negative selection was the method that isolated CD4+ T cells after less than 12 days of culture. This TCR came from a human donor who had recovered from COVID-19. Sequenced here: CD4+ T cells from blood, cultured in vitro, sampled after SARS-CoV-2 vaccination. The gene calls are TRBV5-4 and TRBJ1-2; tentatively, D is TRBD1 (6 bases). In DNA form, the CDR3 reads TGTGCCAGCAGCTTAAGGCAGGGGAAAGGCTACACCTTC. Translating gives CASSLRQGKGYTF.